These T cell receptor beta chains were read from a single sample in a study of metastatic and nonmetastatic thyroid tumors. TCRdb re-called the PCR reads via MiXCR. The sample shows more than 25,000 clones, 10% to 14% of them seen only once. The sequenced sample was blood. The receptors derive from a female donor with papillary thyroid cancer or a benign thyroid nodule (not recorded which). Some clones in this sample may be carry-over from other donors' samples. Each CDR3 is given with its conserved first and last residue. A D gene is named only where the DNA matches it firmly. The listing skips clone size in some rows; elsewhere it reads once, few, many or a size class.

J gene	clone size	V gene	D gene	CDR3 protein	CDR3 DNA
TRBJ1-2	many	TRBV30	NA	CAWIRTENYGYTF	TGTGCCTGGATCCGAACAGAGAACTATGGCTACACCTTC
TRBJ1-6	many	TRBV4-2	TRBD1	CASSTFQGAPHNSPLHF	TGTGCCAGCAGTACGTTTCAGGGGGCGCCCCATAATTCACCCCTCCACTTT
TRBJ2-3	many	TRBV20-1	TRBD2	CSFTSVRTDTQYF	TGCAGTTTTACTAGCGTCCGCACAGATACGCAGTATTTT
TRBJ2-3	many	TRBV12-3/TRBV12-4	TRBD2	CASSPPRGGAGAQDTQYF	TGTGCCAGCAGCCCGCCCCGTGGAGGAGCGGGAGCGCAAGATACGCAGTATTTT
TRBJ2-3	few	TRBV6-1	TRBD1	CASSRDRLVDTQYF	TGTGCCAGCAGCCGGGACAGGCTGGTAGATACGCAGTATTTT
TRBJ1-5	many	TRBV30	NA	CAWSEGDLHKPSNQPQHF	TGTGCCTGGAGTGAAGGTGACTTACATAAACCGAGCAATCAGCCCCAGCATTTT
TRBJ2-2	few	TRBV10-1	NA	CASSLVAGELFF	TGCGCCAGCAGTCTAGTCGCCGGGGAGCTGTTTTTT
TRBJ2-1	many	TRBV18	TRBD2	CASSPDSGGYNEQFF	TGTGCCAGCTCACCCGATAGCGGGGGCTACAATGAGCAGTTCTTC
TRBJ1-1	many	TRBV11-3	NA	CASSLGYASGSEAFF	TGTGCCAGCAGCTTAGGTTATGCTAGTGGCTCTGAAGCTTTCTTT
TRBJ2-3	many	TRBV19	TRBD1	CASRQGATDTQYF	TGTGCCAGTCGACAGGGGGCAACAGATACGCAGTATTTT
TRBJ2-7	many	TRBV7-6	NA	CASSLNPDGGSNEQYF	TGTGCCAGCAGCTTAAACCCGGACGGAGGGTCGAATGAGCAGTACTTC
TRBJ2-6	few	TRBV20-1	TRBD2	CSARGVAGGTGASVLTF	TGCAGTGCTCGAGGGGTAGCGGGAGGAACTGGGGCCAGCGTCCTGACTTTC
TRBJ1-2	many	TRBV4-3	TRBD1	CASSQGIRDRAGYTF	TGCGCCAGCAGCCAAGGGATAAGGGACAGGGCGGGCTACACCTTC
TRBJ2-3	few	TRBV9	NA	CASSLLGATDTQYF	TGTGCCAGCAGCCTTCTAGGAGCCACAGATACGCAGTATTTT
TRBJ2-1	NA	TRBV19	NA	CASSFWAGAPNEQFF	TGTGCCAGTAGTTTTTGGGCGGGGGCCCCCAATGAGCAGTTCTTC
TRBJ1-1	many	TRBV19	NA	CASRITGLNTEAFF	TGTGCCAGTAGGATAACGGGGTTGAACACTGAAGCTTTCTTT
TRBJ2-5	many	TRBV4-3	NA	CASSLLLGETQYF	TGCGCCAGCAGCCTCCTATTGGGAGAGACCCAGTACTTC
TRBJ2-7	many	TRBV13	NA	CASSLGYYEQYF	TGTGCCAGCAGCTTAGGATACTACGAGCAGTACTTC
TRBJ2-7	few	TRBV6-1	NA	CASSVFGGGSREQYF	TGTGCCAGCAGTGTTTTCGGAGGGGGATCTCGCGAGCAGTACTTC
TRBJ1-5	many	TRBV12-3/TRBV12-4	NA	CASSPGRINQPQHF	TGTGCCAGCAGTCCAGGACGGATAAATCAGCCCCAGCATTTT
TRBJ1-2	medium-sized	TRBV12-3/TRBV12-4	TRBD1	CASRLIDRGRGYTF	TGTGCCAGCAGGCTAATCGACAGGGGACGGGGCTACACCTTC
TRBJ2-7	NA	TRBV4-3	TRBD2	CASSPGTSWVEQYF	TGCGCCAGCAGCCCCGGGACTAGCTGGGTCGAGCAGTACTTC
TRBJ2-1	many	TRBV27	NA	CASSLALPPYNEQFF	TGTGCCAGCAGTTTAGCCCTGCCGCCCTACAATGAGCAGTTCTTC
TRBJ2-5	NA	TRBV7-3	NA	CASSLTWGSGETQYF	TGTGCCAGCAGCTTAACGTGGGGCTCAGGGGAGACCCAGTACTTC
TRBJ2-5	many	TRBV3-1	TRBD2	CASSQDYGGSRETQYF	TGTGCCAGCAGCCAAGATTATGGCGGGAGTAGAGAGACCCAGTACTTC
TRBJ2-7	many	TRBV19	TRBD1	CASTIDRVDYEQYF	TGTGCCAGTACCATAGACAGGGTCGACTACGAGCAGTACTTC
TRBJ2-7	many	TRBV11-3	NA	CASSLAEVATYEQYF	TGTGCCAGCAGCTTAGCTGAAGTTGCCACCTACGAGCAGTACTTC
TRBJ1-1	NA	TRBV12-3/TRBV12-4	NA	CASSKNRVTEAFF	TGTGCCAGCAGTAAGAACAGGGTCACTGAAGCTTTCTTT
TRBJ2-1	many	TRBV6-1	NA	CASSDPGSYNEQFF	TGTGCCAGCAGTGACCCCGGCTCCTACAATGAGCAGTTCTTC
TRBJ2-7	many	TRBV11-2	NA	CASSLYRSSSYEQYF	TGTGCCAGCAGCTTATATCGCTCTAGCTCCTACGAGCAGTACTTC
TRBJ1-2	many	TRBV11-2	NA	CASSPRQVGSIYGYTF	TGTGCCAGCAGCCCTAGACAGGTGGGATCGATCTATGGCTACACCTTC
TRBJ2-1	many	TRBV7-2	NA	CASSLLGGAASYNEQFF	TGTGCCAGCAGCTTACTAGGGGGGGCTGCGTCCTACAATGAGCAGTTCTTC
TRBJ1-1	many	TRBV19	NA	CASSLAGTEAFF	TGTGCCAGTAGTTTAGCCGGGACTGAAGCTTTCTTT
TRBJ1-6	many	TRBV12-3/TRBV12-4	TRBD1	CASSLDRGNSPLHF	TGTGCCAGCAGCCTGGACAGGGGAAATTCACCCCTCCACTTT
TRBJ1-2	many	TRBV30	NA	CAWSRAIREGYTF	TGTGCCTGGAGTAGAGCTATAAGGGAGGGCTACACCTTC
TRBJ1-1	NA	TRBV28	NA	CASTLGVTEAFF	TGTGCCAGCACCCTGGGGGTTACTGAAGCTTTCTTT
TRBJ2-5	once	TRBV7-2	NA	CASSPPGPAGTHYF	TGTGCCAGCAGCCCCCCTGGGCCAGCAGGGACCCATTACTTC
TRBJ2-1	many	TRBV11-2	TRBD2	CASRKVAGATNEQFF	TGTGCCAGCAGAAAGGTTGCGGGAGCTACAAATGAGCAGTTCTTC
TRBJ2-2	NA	TRBV5-6	NA	CASSWGRTTGELFF	TGTGCCAGCAGCTGGGGACGTACCACCGGGGAGCTGTTTTTT
TRBJ2-3	many	TRBV5-1	TRBD1	CASRLIGQGNTDTQYF	TGCGCCAGCCGCTTGATCGGACAGGGAAACACAGATACGCAGTATTTT
TRBJ2-2	many	TRBV27	NA	CASKESASWEELFF	TGTGCCAGCAAGGAATCGGCTAGCTGGGAGGAGCTGTTTTTT
TRBJ1-2	NA	TRBV11-2	NA	CASSFSEGGAKGYTF	TGTGCCAGCAGCTTCTCCGAGGGGGGCGCGAAGGGCTACACCTTC
TRBJ2-2	many	TRBV19	TRBD1	CASRGTGNTGELFF	TGTGCCAGCCGTGGGACAGGGAACACCGGGGAGCTGTTTTTT
TRBJ2-1	NA	TRBV28	NA	CASSFEGNEQFF	TGTGCCAGCAGTTTCGAGGGGAATGAGCAGTTCTTC
TRBJ2-7	many	TRBV7-9	NA	CASSFSLAQIYEQYF	TGTGCCAGCAGCTTTAGTCTAGCGCAGATCTACGAGCAGTACTTC
TRBJ2-3	NA	TRBV27	TRBD2	CASSSTSGGTDTQYF	TGTGCCAGCAGTTCAACTAGCGGTGGCACAGATACGCAGTATTTT
TRBJ2-3	many	TRBV5-6	NA	CASSFAGSGKKDTQYF	TGTGCCAGCAGCTTTGCCGGGAGTGGGAAAAAAGATACGCAGTATTTT